Reported below is one T cell receptor (beta chain). Its antigen is still unknown. TCR beta libraries used around 2 micrograms of DNA from cryopreserved PBMCs. The CDR3 contains 15 residues. V shed 1 base and J shed 5 bases, with 12 bases lying between them. CDR1 is LNHNV, CDR2 YYDKDF, per germline (reference sequence). Investigators sought sequencing depths of between 1 in 200,000 and 1 in 1 million T cells. The table came from immunoSEQ multiplex PCR; TCRdb's copy has only in-frame clones and leaves some out. Of roughly 54,000 clones in the sample, roughly three fifths were seen once. These data originate in a study of cytotoxic CD8 clonotypes in ibrutinib-treated CLL. General observations from the study: Clonality was higher at ibrutinib response and returned toward baseline at progression. Progressing patients had sampling times that differed from those of sustained-remission patients.

Sequencing was performed on PBMCs, taken after 24 months of ibrutinib treatment. The TCR sequence derives from a human donor with chronic lymphocytic leukemia. J is TRBJ2-1 and V is TRBV15; a possible D gene is TRBD1 (5 bases). The CDR3: CATSRAVGLNNEQFF. CDR3 coding DNA: TGTGCCACCAGCAGAGCGGTGGGGCTGAACAATGAGCAGTTCTTC.